The TCR beta chain under discussion was sequenced for a study of blood T cell repertoires in COVID-19. Across the study: Italy, Spain and the United States were the sources of the convalescent and acute COVID-19 samples.

TCRdb's copy holds only in-frame clones and misses some; the assay was immunoSEQ multiplex PCR. The profile shows around 260,000 clones, 87% of them singletons. This CDR3 is 16 amino acids long. The germline V gene has CDR1 SEHNR and CDR2 FQNEAQ (reference sequence). The V and J ends lost 7 bases and 7 bases, in that order; junction bases with no gene match: 10. This clone was seen a few times. This chain uses TRBV7-9 with TRBJ1-4, with 12 bases aligning to TRBD1. Sequenced: peripheral blood. This sequence originates from a woman in her 40s who had recovered from COVID-19. The CDR3 spells CASTRDRGPSGEKLFF. The CDR3 DNA sequence: TGTGCCAGCACCCGGGACAGGGGGCCTTCGGGTGAAAAACTGTTTTTT.